What follows is one T cell receptor beta chain and its context. Its antigen is currently unknown. Preparation of the TCRbeta library involved a method that used unique molecular identifiers. In TCRdb, the PCR reads were re-called with MiXCR into one record per CDR3 protein. The sample shows approximately 650,000 distinct CDR3 sequences, around 13% of them seen only once. The data originate from a study of T-cell reconstitution after alpha-beta-depleted transplantation in children. Study results and caveats: Newly produced T cells mostly provided counts and TCRbeta diversity after one year, as hyperexpanded clones declined. At day 60, the high TCRbeta diversity found in some patients originated from recipient T cells and thymic progenitors that had survived. As was reported, about two months after transplant, alpha-beta T cells came from several hundred expanded graft clones.

The TCR originated in a girl aged 2 to 10 with congenital amegakaryocytic thrombocytopenia, due to receive a stem cell transplant. The sample in question was PBMCs, obtained before TCRalphabeta/CD19-depleted stem cell transplant.

In nucleotides, the CDR3 is TGCGCCAGCAGCTTGGACAGGGGTGGGAAGACCCAGTACTTC. Translated, it gives CASSLDRGGKTQYF. This chain links TRBV5-1 with TRBJ2-5, with 7 bases aligning to TRBD1. V lost 0 bases and J lost 6; bases outside the gene matches: 5. CDR1 and CDR2 from the germline V gene are SGHRS and YFSETQ. This CDR3 has 14 residues.